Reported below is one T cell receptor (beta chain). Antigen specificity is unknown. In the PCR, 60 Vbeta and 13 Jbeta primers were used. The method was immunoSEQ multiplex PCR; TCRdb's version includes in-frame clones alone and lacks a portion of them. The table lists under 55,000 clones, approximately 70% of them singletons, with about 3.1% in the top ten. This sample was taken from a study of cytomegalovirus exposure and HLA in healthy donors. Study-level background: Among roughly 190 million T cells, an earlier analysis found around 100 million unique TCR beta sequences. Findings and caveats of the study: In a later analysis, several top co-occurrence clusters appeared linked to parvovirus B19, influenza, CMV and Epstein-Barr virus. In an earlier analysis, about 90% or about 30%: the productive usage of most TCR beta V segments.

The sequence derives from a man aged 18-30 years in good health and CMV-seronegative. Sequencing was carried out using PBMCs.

CDR3 DNA sequence: TGTGCCAGCAGCTTAGGACAGGGGATAGGATCACCCCTCCACTTT. Translated, it gives CASSLGQGIGSPLHF. The chain is built from TRBV7-9 and TRBJ1-6; 8 bases line up with TRBD1. CDR3 length: 15 amino acids. Germline values: CDR1 SEHNR, CDR2 FQNEAQ (reference sequence). V lost 1 base and J lost 10; bases outside the gene matches: 6.